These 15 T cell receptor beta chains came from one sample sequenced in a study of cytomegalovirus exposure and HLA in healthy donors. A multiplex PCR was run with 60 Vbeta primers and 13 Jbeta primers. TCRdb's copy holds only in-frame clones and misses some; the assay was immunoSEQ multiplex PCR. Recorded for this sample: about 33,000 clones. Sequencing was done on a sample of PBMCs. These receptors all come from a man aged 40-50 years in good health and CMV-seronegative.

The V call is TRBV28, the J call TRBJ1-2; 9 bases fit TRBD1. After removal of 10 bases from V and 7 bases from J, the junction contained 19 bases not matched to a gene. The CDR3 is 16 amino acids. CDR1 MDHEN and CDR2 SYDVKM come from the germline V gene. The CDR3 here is CATRLGTGKGLGGYTF. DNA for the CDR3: TGTGCCACCCGACTCGGGACAGGGAAGGGTTTGGGTGGCTACACCTTC.

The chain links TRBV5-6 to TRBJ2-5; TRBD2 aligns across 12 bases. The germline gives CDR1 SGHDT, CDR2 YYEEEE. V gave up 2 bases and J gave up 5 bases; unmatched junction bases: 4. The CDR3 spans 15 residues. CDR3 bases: TGTGCCAGCAGCTTCGCTAGCGGGAGGGCGGAGACCCAGTACTTC. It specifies CASSFASGRAETQYF.

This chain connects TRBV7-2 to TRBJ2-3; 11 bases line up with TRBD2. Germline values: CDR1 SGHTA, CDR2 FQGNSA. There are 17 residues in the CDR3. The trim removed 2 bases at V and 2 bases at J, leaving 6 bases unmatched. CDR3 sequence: CASSLLLGLAATDTQYF. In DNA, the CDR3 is TGTGCCAGCAGCTTATTATTGGGACTAGCGGCCACAGATACGCAGTATTTT.

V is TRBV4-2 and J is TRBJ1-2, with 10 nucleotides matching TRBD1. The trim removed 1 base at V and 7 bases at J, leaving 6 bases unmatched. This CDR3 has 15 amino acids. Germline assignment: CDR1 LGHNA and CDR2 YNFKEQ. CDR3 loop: CASSQAWDRGTGYTF. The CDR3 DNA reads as TGTGCCAGCAGCCAAGCCTGGGACAGGGGAACTGGCTACACCTTC.

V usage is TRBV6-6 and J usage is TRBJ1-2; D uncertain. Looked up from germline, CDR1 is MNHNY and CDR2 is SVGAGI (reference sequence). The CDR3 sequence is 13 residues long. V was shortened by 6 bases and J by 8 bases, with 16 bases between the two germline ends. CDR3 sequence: CASSKNGEGGYTF. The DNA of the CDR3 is TGTGCCAGCAGCAAAAACGGGGAGGGAGGCTACACCTTC.

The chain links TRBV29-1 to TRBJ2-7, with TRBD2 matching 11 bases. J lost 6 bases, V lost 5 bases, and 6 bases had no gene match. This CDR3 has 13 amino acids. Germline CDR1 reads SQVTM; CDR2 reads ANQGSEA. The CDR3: CSVLSSGRLEQYF. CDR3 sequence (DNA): TGCAGCGTTTTATCTAGCGGGAGGCTCGAGCAGTACTTC.

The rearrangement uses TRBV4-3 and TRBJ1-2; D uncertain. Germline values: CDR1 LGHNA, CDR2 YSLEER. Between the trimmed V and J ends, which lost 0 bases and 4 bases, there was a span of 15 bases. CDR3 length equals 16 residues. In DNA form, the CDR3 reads TGCGCCAGCAGCCAAGATGCTACCGCCCAACGCTATGGCTACACCTTC. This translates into CASSQDATAQRYGYTF.

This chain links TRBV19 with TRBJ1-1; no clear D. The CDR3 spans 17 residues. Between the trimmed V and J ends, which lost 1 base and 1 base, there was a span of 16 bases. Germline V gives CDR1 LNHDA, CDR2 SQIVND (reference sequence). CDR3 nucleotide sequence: TGTGCCAGTAGTATAGCGGGAGGGAGCAGCTGGAACACTGAAGCTTTCTTT. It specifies CASSIAGGSSWNTEAFF.

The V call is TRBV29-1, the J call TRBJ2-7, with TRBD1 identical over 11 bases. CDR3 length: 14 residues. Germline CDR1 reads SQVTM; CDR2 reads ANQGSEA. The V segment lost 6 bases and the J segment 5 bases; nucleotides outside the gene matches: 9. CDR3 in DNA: TGCAGCGTGGCACCCGGGACAGGGGGTCACGAGCAGTACTTC. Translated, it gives CSVAPGTGGHEQYF.

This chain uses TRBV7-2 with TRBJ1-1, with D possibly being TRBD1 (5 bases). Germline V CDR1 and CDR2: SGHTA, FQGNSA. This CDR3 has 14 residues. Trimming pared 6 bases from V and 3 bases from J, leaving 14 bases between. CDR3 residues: CASSQILGDTEAFF. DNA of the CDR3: TGTGCCAGCAGTCAAATATTAGGGGACACTGAAGCTTTCTTT.

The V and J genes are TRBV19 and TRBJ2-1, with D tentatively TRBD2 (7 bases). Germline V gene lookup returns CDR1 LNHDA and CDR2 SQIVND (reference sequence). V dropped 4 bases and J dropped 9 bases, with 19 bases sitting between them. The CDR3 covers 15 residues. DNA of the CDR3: TGTGCCAGTAGTAACGGGGGGTGGGAAGGGGGTGAGCAGTTCTTC. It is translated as CASSNGGWEGGEQFF.

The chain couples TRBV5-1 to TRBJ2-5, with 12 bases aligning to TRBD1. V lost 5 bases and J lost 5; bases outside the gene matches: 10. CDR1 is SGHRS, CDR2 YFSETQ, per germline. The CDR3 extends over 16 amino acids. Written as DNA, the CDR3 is TGCGCCAGCAGGGGACAGGGGGCGCCACTACTGGAGACCCAGTACTTC. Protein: CASRGQGAPLLETQYF.

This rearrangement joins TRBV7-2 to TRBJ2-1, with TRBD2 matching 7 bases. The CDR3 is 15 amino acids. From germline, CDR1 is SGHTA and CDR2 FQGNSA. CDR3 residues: CGGRTCAGVLNEQFF. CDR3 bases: TGTGGCGGCAGGACTTGTGCGGGAGTCCTGAATGAGCAGTTCTTC.

The CDR3 DNA sequence: TGTGCCAGCAGCTTTGAGTGGCAGCGGAACACTGAAGCTTTCTTT. Translation gives CASSFEWQRNTEAFF. J is TRBJ1-1 and V is TRBV7-8; D not certain. Germline V gives CDR1 SGHVS, CDR2 FQNEAQ. The CDR3 runs 15 residues. V shed 3 bases and J shed 1 base, with 12 bases lying between them.

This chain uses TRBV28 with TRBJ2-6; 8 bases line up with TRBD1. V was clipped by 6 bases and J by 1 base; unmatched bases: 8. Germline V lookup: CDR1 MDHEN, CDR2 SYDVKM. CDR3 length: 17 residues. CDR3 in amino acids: CASRMRQGTSGANVLTF. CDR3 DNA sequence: TGTGCCAGCAGGATGAGACAGGGGACGTCTGGGGCCAACGTCCTGACTTTC. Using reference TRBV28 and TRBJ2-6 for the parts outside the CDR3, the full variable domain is DVKVTQSSRYLVKRTGEKVFLECVQDMDHENMFWYRQDPGLGLRLIYFSYDVKMKEKGDIPEGYSVSREKKERFSLILESASTNQTSMYLCASRMRQGTSGANVLTFGAGSRLTVL.